This T cell receptor beta chain was found in a study of CD8+ T cells in alopecia areata (dated by TCRdb to the late 2010s). In the study overall: In both human patients and the C3H/HeJ mouse model, the study applied high-throughput TCRbeta sequencing to look at T cell clonal expansion in alopecia areata. Scalp clonality was compared among normal scalp (n=4), patchy alopecia areata scalp (n=8), and alopecia totalis/universalis scalp (n=8). The RNA source kit depended on sample type: the PAXgene miRNA kit for fixed scalp, the miRNeasy kit for PBMCs, and the RNeasy kit for mouse skin. On the human side, TCRbeta sequencing was run on scalp tissue and on sorted CD4+ and CD8+ peripheral blood T cells from healthy controls and from alopecia areata patients with either patchy or totalis/universalis disease. TCRbeta CDR3 regions were amplified by immunoSEQ multiplex PCR with 35 Vbeta forward and 13 Jbeta reverse primers.

Preparation of the library involved the immunoSEQ multiplex PCR assay. RNA was extracted from all samples and reverse transcribed into cDNA, which served as template for TCR sequencing. SuperScript III was used to make first-strand cDNA, primed with a 2:1 mix of oligo-dT and random hexamers. Amplification bias was assessed with a synthetic immune receptor repertoire, and residual bias was removed computationally. Per the source publication's procedure: After raw reads were preprocessed to remove errors, the CDR3 was defined following IMGT conventions as running from the conserved cysteine to phenylalanine. Clonality was computed by normalizing Shannon entropy by log2 of the number of productive unique TCRs and subtracting the result from 1. CD4 or CD8 identity of scalp clones was inferred by cross-referencing scalp TCRbeta sequences with sorted blood CD4 and CD8 repertoires. TCRdb stores this immuneACCESS table with in-frame sequences only. Part of the clones is absent; in the studies checked, under half of the shortfall reflects unresolved V genes, and no reason is known for the rest. That table is the source of V, J and clone size, and D and trimming were worked out from the DNA. The sample has 23,000 or so clones on record, 40% to 60% of them singletons. In total, the top ten clones hold roughly 29% of the sample.

Peripheral blood and lesional scalp punch biopsies were obtained from patients with alopecia areata. PBMCs were isolated by density centrifugation and stained for CD3, CD4 and CD8, after which CD4+ and CD8+ T cells were sorted on a FACSAria. As part of a multicenter biomarker study, untreated alopecia areata patients were recruited. In a handful of patients from the biomarker study, blood CD8+ T cells were sorted further into NKG2D-low and NKG2D-high fractions. On this clone itself: This receptor's antigen is unknown. No per-base quality is available; no much larger clone lies one base away.

Study-wide findings and limitations: Compared with mice, TCR sequences shared between patients were less clear, possibly partly because of HLA diversity across the patient population. Compared with normal scalp, lesional scalp had higher clonality and more expanded CD8+ clones, particularly in alopecia totalis/universalis, a pattern that suggests antigenic drive. Resident alphabeta T cells in normal human skin are also sequenced, complicating scalp TCR repertoire analysis, unlike mouse skin dominated by gammadelta T cells.

The junction shows trimming of 3 bases on V and 2 bases on J, plus 7 bases between the germline ends. In the germline V gene, CDR1 corresponds to MDHEN and CDR2 to SYDVKM. Inclusive of the bounding cysteine and phenylalanine, the CDR3 is 13 residues long. The DNA shown is the 39-base CDR3, in frame from base 1. The sample taken for sequencing was NKG2D-high CD8+ T cells sorted from blood. Taken with the paper, the label for cell subset or site translates to: sorted CD8+ NKG2D-high blood T cells. The receptor's source is a human donor with alopecia areata. The sequence joins TRBV28 to TRBJ1-1, with the D gene call left open. The CDR3 protein is CASSFNPNTEAFF. The DNA reads as follows: TGTGCCAGCAGTTTCAACCCAAACACTGAAGCTTTCTTT.